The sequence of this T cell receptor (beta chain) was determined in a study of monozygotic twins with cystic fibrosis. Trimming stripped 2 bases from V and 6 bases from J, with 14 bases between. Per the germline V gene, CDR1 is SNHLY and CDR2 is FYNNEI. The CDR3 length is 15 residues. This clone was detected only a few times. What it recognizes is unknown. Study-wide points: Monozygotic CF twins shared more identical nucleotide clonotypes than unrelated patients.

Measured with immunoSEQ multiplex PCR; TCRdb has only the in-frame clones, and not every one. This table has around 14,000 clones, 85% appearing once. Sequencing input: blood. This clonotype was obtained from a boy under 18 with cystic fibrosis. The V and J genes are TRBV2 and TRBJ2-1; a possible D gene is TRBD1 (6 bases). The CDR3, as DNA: TGTGCCAGCAGTGAACGGGCAGGGGCTCGCAATGAGCAGTTCTTC. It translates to CASSERAGARNEQFF.